Presented here are 27 T cell receptor beta chains from one specimen sequenced in a study of blood T cell repertoires in COVID-19. Libraries were prepared by immunoSEQ multiplex PCR; TCRdb keeps only in-frame clonotypes and omits some of them. The table includes about 270,000 clones, more than 75% detected once. What was sequenced was PBMCs or T cells enriched from blood (not recorded which). These receptors were taken from a woman between 40 and 50 years old with acute COVID-19.

J is TRBJ2-1 and V is TRBV5-1, with TRBD2 matching 14 bases. Losses at the gene ends were 4 bases for V and 8 bases for J; bases not matched to a gene: 11. Germline CDR1 SGHRS, CDR2 YFSETQ. CDR3 length equals 17 residues. The CDR3 nucleotides are TGCGCCAGCAGCCCGGGACTAGCGGGAGTCGGTACCGATGAGCAGTTCTTC. Protein product: CASSPGLAGVGTDEQFF.

V usage is TRBV11-2 and J usage is TRBJ2-7; 10 bases agree with TRBD2. The CDR3 runs 18 residues. CDR1 and CDR2 (germline): SGHAT, FQNNGV. V dropped 5 bases and J dropped 3; count of bases not matched to a gene: 16. The CDR3 sequence is CASSTPSGGLAEIYEQYF. The DNA for the CDR3 is TGTGCCAGCAGCACCCCTTCAGGAGGACTAGCGGAAATCTACGAGCAGTACTTC.

The chain uses TRBV29-1 and TRBJ2-1, with D perhaps matching TRBD2 (6 bases). This CDR3 comprises 11 residues. Trimming shortened V by 4 bases and J by 8 bases, and 9 bases separated the two germline ends. The germline CDR1 and CDR2 sequences are SQVTM and ANQGSEA. The CDR3 region has the DNA TGCAGCGTTGGGAGGGGCTATGAGCAGTTCTTC. As protein: CSVGRGYEQFF.

This chain connects TRBV4-2 to TRBJ2-5; 11 bases are a match to TRBD2. Unmatched junction bases numbered 6, after V lost 0 bases and J lost 0 bases. CDR3 size: 18 residues. Per germline, CDR1 LGHNA and CDR2 YNFKEQ. This CDR3 reads CASSQELAGGQNQETQYF. DNA for the CDR3: TGTGCCAGCAGCCAAGAATTAGCGGGGGGGCAGAACCAAGAGACCCAGTACTTC.

The chain joins TRBV7-2 to TRBJ2-4, with TRBD1 matching over 12 bases. The germline V gene encodes CDR1 SGHTA and CDR2 FQGNSA. V shed 5 bases, J shed 3 bases, and the junction held 11 bases outside the gene matches. The CDR3 consists of 18 residues. The DNA for the CDR3 is TGTGCCAGCAGCGTGGGGACAGGGGGCGCAAGGGGCAAAAACATTCAGTACTTC. It specifies CASSVGTGGARGKNIQYF.

This sequence joins TRBV24-1 and TRBJ1-5; TRBD1 matches 8 bases. Germline CDR1 is KGHDR and CDR2 is SFDVKD. CDR3 length: 18 amino acids. J gave up 2 bases and V 4 bases, and 12 bases lay outside the gene matches. The CDR3 DNA reads TGTGCCACCAGTGAACCCCAACCGACAGGGGATGGCAATCAGCCCCAGCATTTT. Its translation: CATSEPQPTGDGNQPQHF.

This chain links TRBV11-2 with TRBJ2-5, with a possible D match to TRBD2 (6 bases). V was pared by 5 bases and J by 2 bases, with 21 bases between. Germline V gene data show CDR1 as SGHAT and CDR2 as FQNNGV. The CDR3 has 17 amino acids. The CDR3 DNA reads TGTGCCAGCAGCCGCGAGTTGGCTAGCGCATCACAAGAGACCCAGTACTTC. It codes for CASSRELASASQETQYF.

V is TRBV30 and J is TRBJ2-3; a weak D match, TRBD2 (6 bases). This CDR3 contains 11 residues. Germline-derived CDR1 and CDR2 are GTSNPN and SVGIG (reference sequence). Trimming removed 4 bases at V and 7 bases at J, with 9 bases between. Here the CDR3 DNA reads TGTGCCTGGACCCGGGACTATACGCAGTATTTT. Protein product: CAWTRDYTQYF.

The chain carries TRBV5-1 and TRBJ2-3; 9 bases are shared with TRBD1. This CDR3 region has 17 residues. The germline V gene encodes CDR1 SGHRS and CDR2 YFSETQ. V lost 1 base and J lost 3; bases outside the gene matches: 9. This chain's CDR3 is CASSLRTGEDATDTQYF. Written as DNA, the CDR3 is TGCGCCAGCAGCTTGAGGACAGGGGAAGATGCAACAGATACGCAGTATTTT.

The rearrangement links TRBV19 to TRBJ1-2; no clear D gene. CDR1 and CDR2 (germline): LNHDA, SQIVND (reference sequence). The V and J ends lost 10 bases and 5 bases respectively, with 17 bases between them. There are 13 residues in the CDR3. In nucleotides, the CDR3 is TGTGCCACCAACGAGGGCCCAGGATATGGCTACACCTTC. As protein: CATNEGPGYGYTF. Full variable domain (missing parts from reference TRBV19 and TRBJ1-2): DGGITQSPKYLFRKEGQNVTLSCEQNLNHDAMYWYRQDPGQGLRLIYYSQIVNDFQKGDIAEGYSVSREKKESFPLTVTSAQKNPTAFYLCATNEGPGYGYTFGSGTRLTVV.

A single count supports this clone. CDR3 residues: CASSERGGLDEQFF. The CDR3 DNA is TGTGCCAGCAGTGAGAGGGGAGGGTTGGATGAGCAGTTCTTC. This chain uses TRBV2 with TRBJ2-1, with 7 bases fitting TRBD2. The length of the CDR3 is 14 residues. Per the germline V gene, CDR1 is SNHLY and CDR2 is FYNNEI. V shed 3 bases, J shed 8 bases, and the junction held 7 bases outside the gene matches. Together with reference TRBV2 and TRBJ2-1, the CDR3 gives the full variable domain: EPEVTQTPSHQVTQMGQEVILRCVPISNHLYFYWYRQILGQKVEFLVSFYNNEISEKSEIFDDQFSVERPDGSNFTLKIRSTKLEDSAMYFCASSERGGLDEQFFGPGTRLTVL.

The chain has TRBV7-3 and TRBJ2-2; tentative D call: TRBD1 (5 bases). The CDR3 has 15 amino acids. The V gene's germline CDR1 is SGHTA and CDR2 FQGTGA. Trimming left V 8 bases short and J 11 bases short, with 24 bases between. The CDR3 loop reads CASGAGSTIGSELFF. The CDR3, as DNA: TGTGCCAGCGGGGCTGGTTCAACCATCGGAAGTGAGCTGTTTTTT.

The V and J genes are TRBV2 and TRBJ2-7, with TRBD2 matching over 8 bases. The germline gives CDR1 SNHLY, CDR2 FYNNEI. The CDR3 totals 16 residues. The J segment lost 2 bases and the V segment lost 8 bases, leaving 14 bases of the junction unmatched. The DNA of the CDR3 is TGTGCCAGCTCCAGGCCGGCGAGCGGGGGAACCTACGAGCAGTACTTC. Translation: CASSRPASGGTYEQYF.

This clone was seen more than once but under ten times. The CDR3 DNA is TGTGCCAGCAGTTCGGGGATTCCCTACGAGCAGTACTTC. It translates to CASSSGIPYEQYF. This rearrangement joins TRBV6-2 or TRBV6-3 to TRBJ2-7; weak D call: TRBD2 (5 bases). Trimming took 4 bases from V and 2 from J, leaving 9 bases between them. Germline V gene data show CDR1 as MNHEY and CDR2 as SVGEGT. The CDR3 contains 13 residues.

The chain recombines TRBV6-1 with TRBJ1-2; D may be TRBD1 (5 bases). Trimming took 3 bases from V and 4 from J, leaving 15 bases between them. Germline V gene sequence: CDR1 MNHNS, CDR2 SASEGT. The CDR3 loop spans 15 amino acids. Here the CDR3 reads CASSETQTDLYGYTF. CDR3 nucleotides: TGTGCCAGCAGTGAGACTCAGACAGACCTCTATGGCTACACCTTC.

The chain recombines TRBV4-2 with TRBJ1-3, with D unresolved. Germline V CDR1 and CDR2: LGHNA, YNFKEQ. There are 15 residues in the CDR3. Deletions cut 8 bases from V and 1 base from J, with 15 bases between. Written as DNA, the CDR3 is TGTGCCAGCTCCCCTCAGATCCGATCTGGAAACACCATATATTTT. Protein: CASSPQIRSGNTIYF.

This clone was picked up one time. This chain links TRBV28 with TRBJ1-5; the D is unclear. The germline V and J ends were trimmed by 11 bases and 2 bases, with 10 bases remaining between them. The CDR3 spans 12 residues. CDR1 is MDHEN, CDR2 SYDVKM, per germline. As DNA, the CDR3 is TGTGCCTCGCGGGAACGCAATCAGCCCCAGCATTTT. Amino acid sequence: CASRERNQPQHF. The complete variable domain, with remaining parts taken from reference TRBV28 and TRBJ1-5, reads DVKVTQSSRYLVKRTGEKVFLECVQDMDHENMFWYRQDPGLGLRLIYFSYDVKMKEKGDIPEGYSVSREKKERFSLILESASTNQTSMYLCASRERNQPQHFGDGTRLSIL.

The chain carries TRBV3-1 (or the pseudogene TRBV3-2) and TRBJ2-1, with 8 bases fitting TRBD2. This CDR3 is 15 amino acids long. J lost 8 bases, V lost 3 bases, and 9 bases had no gene match. Germline V gene sequence: CDR1 LGHDT, CDR2 YNNKEL (reference sequence). CDR3 sequence reads: CASSQRSGGFDEQFF. CDR3 sequence (DNA): TGTGCCAGCAGCCAGAGGTCGGGAGGGTTTGATGAGCAGTTCTTC.

The V call is TRBV28, the J call TRBJ2-1; 9 bases are shared with TRBD1. CDR1 is MDHEN and CDR2 is SYDVKM in the germline V gene. This CDR3 has 15 amino acids. Trimming cost V 7 bases and J 7 bases; bases outside gene matches: 11. The chain's CDR3 is CASKYTGTGNNEQFF. The CDR3 DNA follows: TGTGCCAGCAAGTACACCGGGACAGGGAATAATGAGCAGTTCTTC.

This chain links TRBV5-5 with TRBJ2-3, with TRBD2 identical over 7 bases. The CDR3 sequence is 16 residues long. The V and J ends lost 2 bases and 0 bases, in that order; junction bases with no gene match: 6. CDR1 and CDR2 (germline): SGHKS, YYEKEE (reference sequence). For the CDR3, the DNA is TGTGCCAGCAGCTTATTTACTAGCGCGAGCACAGATACGCAGTATTTT. Residues: CASSLFTSASTDTQYF.

The chain recombines TRBV29-1 with TRBJ2-3; 12 bases match TRBD2. V shed 8 bases, J shed 1 base, and the junction held 10 bases outside the gene matches. CDR3 length: 16 residues. Germline V gene sequence: CDR1 SQVTM, CDR2 ANQGSEA. This CDR3 reads CSPRGGLAGRTDTQYF. CDR3 DNA sequence: TGCAGCCCTCGAGGGGGACTAGCGGGCCGCACAGATACGCAGTATTTT.

The chain has TRBV19 and TRBJ2-5; tentative D call: TRBD1 (6 bases). V was shortened by 4 bases and J by 2 bases, with 11 bases between the two germline ends. The germline V gene has CDR1 LNHDA and CDR2 SQIVND (reference sequence). The CDR3 is 14 amino acids. The CDR3 nucleotides read TGTGCCAGTAGTACGGGACAAATACAAGAGACCCAGTACTTC. Its protein is CASSTGQIQETQYF.

V and J are TRBV4-1 and TRBJ2-3; no clear D. V was cut by 0 bases and J by 6 bases, with 10 bases left in between. Per germline, CDR1 MGHRA and CDR2 YSYEKL. CDR3 length equals 14 residues. CDR3 sequence (DNA): TGCGCCAGCAGCCAAGATGGAGTTTTGGATACGCAGTATTTT. The encoded protein is CASSQDGVLDTQYF.

The rearrangement links TRBV3-1 (or the pseudogene TRBV3-2) to TRBJ1-6; 7 nucleotides line up with TRBD1. Unmatched junction bases numbered 11, after V lost 1 base and J lost 8 bases. Germline V gene lookup returns CDR1 LGHDT and CDR2 YNNKEL (reference sequence). CDR3 size: 17 residues. The CDR3 spells CASSQVLKTGPDSPLHF. CDR3 DNA sequence: TGTGCCAGCAGCCAAGTTCTTAAGACAGGGCCCGATTCACCCCTCCACTTT.

The chain is built from TRBV30 and TRBJ2-5; TRBD2 matches 7 bases. With 1 base clipped from V and 7 bases from J, the junction kept 9 bases outside the gene matches. The V gene's germline CDR1 is GTSNPN and CDR2 SVGIG (reference sequence). The CDR3 totals 14 residues. CDR3 residues: CAWSAFAGAGTQYF. CDR3 in DNA: TGTGCCTGGAGTGCGTTTGCGGGAGCAGGGACCCAGTACTTC.

The V call is TRBV11-3, the J call TRBJ2-2; 8 positions match TRBD2. In germline, CDR1 is SGHNT, CDR2 YENEEA. The CDR3 runs to 14 residues. Germline trimming cut 6 bases from V and 5 bases from J; bases unmatched to any gene: 5. The CDR3 is CASRKSSGTGELFF. The DNA of the CDR3 is TGTGCCAGCAGGAAATCTAGCGGGACCGGGGAGCTGTTTTTT.

There are a few counts of this clone. The rearrangement uses TRBV3-1 (or the pseudogene TRBV3-2) and TRBJ2-7, with D perhaps TRBD2 (6 bases). CDR1 is LGHDT and CDR2 is YNNKEL in the germline V gene (reference sequence). CDR3 size: 11 residues. V lost 5 bases to trimming and J lost 6 bases, with 8 bases between them. CDR3 nucleotide sequence: TGTGCCAGCAGCGGGAGGAGCGAGCAGTACTTC. Encoded protein: CASSGRSEQYF.